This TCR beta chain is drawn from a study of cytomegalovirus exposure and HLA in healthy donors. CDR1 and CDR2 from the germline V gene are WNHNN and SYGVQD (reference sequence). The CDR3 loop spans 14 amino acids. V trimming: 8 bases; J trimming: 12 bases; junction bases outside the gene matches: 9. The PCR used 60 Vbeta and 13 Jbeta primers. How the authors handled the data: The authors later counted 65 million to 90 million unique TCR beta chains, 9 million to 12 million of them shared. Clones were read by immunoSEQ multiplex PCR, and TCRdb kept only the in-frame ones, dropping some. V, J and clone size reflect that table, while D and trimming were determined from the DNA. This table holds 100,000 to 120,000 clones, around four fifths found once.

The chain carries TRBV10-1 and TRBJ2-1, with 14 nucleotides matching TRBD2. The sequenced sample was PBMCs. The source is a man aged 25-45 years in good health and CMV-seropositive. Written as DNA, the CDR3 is TGCGCCAGCCCCCCGGGGACTAGCGGGGGTACGCAGTTCTTC. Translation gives CASPPGTSGGTQFF.